The 24 T cell receptor beta chains presented below share a single source sample, sequenced in a study of blood T cell repertoires in COVID-19. The repertoire was sequenced with immunoSEQ multiplex PCR; TCRdb's copy has only in-frame clones and lacks some. This sample has 400,000 or so clones; about 90% occur once, and the top ten carry approximately 1.8%. The sample consisted of PBMCs or T cells enriched from blood (not recorded which). These receptors all stem from a man aged 40-50 years in a cohort exposed to, infected with or recovered from COVID-19 (not recorded which).

The V call is TRBV25-1, the J call TRBJ2-7; possibly TRBD2 for D (7 bases). The CDR3 totals 15 residues. Trimming left V 3 bases short and J 7 bases short, with 19 bases between. The germline V gene encodes CDR1 MGHDK and CDR2 SYGVNS. CDR3 bases: TGTGCCAGCAGTGAGAGGTCGGGGGGACAATGGGAGCAGTACTTC. It encodes CASSERSGGQWEQYF.

The chain joins TRBV28 to TRBJ2-1; a weak D match, TRBD2 (5 bases). The CDR3 covers 13 residues. V lost 3 bases, J lost 10 bases, and 13 bases lay in between. Germline assignment: CDR1 MDHEN and CDR2 SYDVKM. The CDR3 region has the DNA TGTGCCAGCAGTTTTATGAGGGATCAAGAGCAGTTCTTC. Residues: CASSFMRDQEQFF.

The chain couples TRBV5-1 to TRBJ2-3; 9 positions match TRBD1. V dropped 1 base and J dropped 1; count of bases not matched to a gene: 7. Germline CDR1 reads SGHRS; CDR2 reads YFSETQ. This CDR3 has 17 residues. The CDR3 here is CASSLWGDRVGTDTQYF. CDR3 DNA: TGCGCCAGCAGCTTGTGGGGGGACAGGGTAGGCACAGATACGCAGTATTTT.

This chain connects TRBV12-5 to TRBJ1-5; the D gene is possibly TRBD1 (6 bases). The V gene's germline CDR1 is LGHNT and CDR2 FRNRAP. The V gene lost 6 bases and the J gene lost 7 bases, with 19 bases spanning the gap. The CDR3 sequence is 15 residues long. CDR3 loop: CASGYFRQVGQPQHF. For the CDR3, the DNA is TGTGCTAGTGGCTACTTTCGACAGGTGGGGCAGCCCCAGCATTTT.

The chain joins TRBV9 to TRBJ1-2, with D unclear. This CDR3 has 13 residues. V was clipped by 2 bases and J by 2 bases, with 7 bases between them. Germline CDR1 reads SGDLS; CDR2 reads YYNGEE. The CDR3 bases are TGTGCCAGCAGCGTCGACAAGAACTATGGCTACACCTTC. It yields the protein CASSVDKNYGYTF.

The rearrangement uses TRBV30 and TRBJ2-3; TRBD2 matches 8 bases. This CDR3 region has 15 residues. The V and J ends lost 2 bases and 7 bases, in that order; junction bases with no gene match: 11. Germline values: CDR1 GTSNPN, CDR2 SVGIG (reference sequence). The CDR3 region has the DNA TGTGCCTGGAGTATCCCGGGAGGGCCGGGAAATACGCAGTATTTT. Protein sequence: CAWSIPGGPGNTQYF.

The J gene is TRBJ2-3, the V gene TRBV6-5, with TRBD1 matching 10 bases. CDR1 is MNHEY, CDR2 SVGAGI, per germline. This CDR3 region has 15 residues. V lost 2 bases to trimming and J lost 6 bases; unmatched junction nucleotides: 5. Here the CDR3 reads CASSYGRTGGDTQYF. For the CDR3, the DNA is TGTGCCAGCAGTTACGGCCGGACAGGGGGGGATACGCAGTATTTT.

The rearrangement links TRBV27 to TRBJ1-4; 7 bases align to TRBD1. The junction had 8 bases not matched to a gene; V was cut back by 4 bases and J by 3 bases. Germline V lookup: CDR1 MNHEY, CDR2 SMNVEV (reference sequence). The CDR3 is 16 residues long. The CDR3 sequence is CASSSIRTGPNEKLFF. The CDR3 DNA reads as TGTGCCAGCAGTTCCATCCGGACAGGCCCTAATGAAAAACTGTTTTTT.

The chain has TRBV23-1 and TRBJ1-6; D not resolved. TRBV23-1 is an ORF for which the function is uncertain. The CDR3 has 14 amino acids. V was cut by 3 bases and J by 7 bases, with 10 bases left in between. CDR3 DNA sequence: TGCGCCAGCAGTCACGCCAGTAAAAATTCACCCCTCCACTTT. It is translated as CASSHASKNSPLHF.

The chain links TRBV4-1 to TRBJ2-7, with D uncertain. Trimming took 0 bases from V and 2 from J, leaving 8 bases between them. The CDR3 spans 14 residues. Germline CDR1 reads MGHRA; CDR2 reads YSYEKL. The chain's CDR3 is CASSQEWAAYEQYF. CDR3 in DNA: TGCGCCAGCAGCCAAGAATGGGCAGCCTACGAGCAGTACTTC.

V gene TRBV5-1 combines with J gene TRBJ1-4, with 8 bases fitting TRBD1. The CDR3 is 13 residues long. The V and J ends lost 0 bases and 8 bases, in that order; junction bases with no gene match: 0. Per germline, CDR1 SGHRS and CDR2 YFSETQ. CDR3 region: CASSLDRGEKLFF. In DNA form, the CDR3 reads TGCGCCAGCAGCTTGGACAGGGGGGAAAAACTGTTTTTT.

In regard to this clone: The sample holds other DNA sequences that translate to the same CDR3. J is TRBJ1-5 and V is TRBV3-1 (or the pseudogene TRBV3-2); D gene uncertain. The CDR3 has 13 residues. V dropped 0 bases and J dropped 4 bases, with 4 bases sitting between them. Germline-derived CDR1 and CDR2 are LGHDT and YNNKEL (reference sequence). The CDR3 loop is CASSQDRNQPQHF. Here the CDR3 DNA reads TGTGCCAGCAGCCAAGATCGGAATCAGCCCCAGCATTTT.

The rearrangement links TRBV19 to TRBJ1-6; D unclear. V lost 2 bases and J lost 7, with 9 bases in between. This CDR3 comprises 14 residues. The V gene's germline CDR1 is LNHDA and CDR2 SQIVND (reference sequence). The CDR3 nucleotides are TGTGCCAGTAGTATAACCCCCGGGAATTCACCCCTCCACTTT. It encodes CASSITPGNSPLHF.

The chain combines TRBV3-1 (or the pseudogene TRBV3-2) with TRBJ2-4; maybe TRBD1 (6 bases). V shed 5 bases and J shed 3 bases, with 14 bases lying between them. The CDR3 is 15 residues long. Germline-derived CDR1 and CDR2 are LGHDT and YNNKEL (reference sequence). The CDR3 nucleotides are TGTGCCAGCAGCGGCACTAGAGGGGGCAAAAACATTCAGTACTTC. Translation gives CASSGTRGGKNIQYF.

V and J are TRBV7-6 and TRBJ1-3; a possible D gene is TRBD1 (5 bases). The CDR3 consists of 14 residues. The germline V gene has CDR1 SGHVS and CDR2 FNYEAQ. With 5 bases removed from V and 2 bases from J, the gap between germline ends came to 10 bases. The CDR3 DNA reads as TGTGCCAGCAGCCTCCCAGGGACTGGAAACACCATATATTTT. This codes for CASSLPGTGNTIYF.

The V gene is TRBV10-3, the J gene TRBJ1-2, with 7 positions matching TRBD1. This CDR3 contains 14 residues. With V trimmed by 3 bases and J by 4 bases, 5 bases remained unmatched. CDR1 is ENHRY and CDR2 is SYGVKD in the germline V gene. Written as DNA, the CDR3 is TGTGCCATCAGTGATAACGACAGGGTCTATGGCTACACCTTC. This codes for CAISDNDRVYGYTF.

There are a few counts of this clone. The chain has TRBV28 and TRBJ1-6; D gene unclear. Per germline, CDR1 MDHEN and CDR2 SYDVKM. The CDR3 covers 14 residues. V was pared by 5 bases and J by 9 bases, with 14 bases between. The CDR3 is CASSPVLKSSPLHF. The CDR3 nucleotides read TGTGCCAGCAGTCCGGTCTTAAAGAGTTCACCCCTCCACTTT.

The CDR3 reads CASSQLDGSSYEQYF. For the CDR3, the DNA is TGTGCCAGCAGCCAATTGGACGGGAGCTCCTACGAGCAGTACTTC. The genes are TRBV7-6 and TRBJ2-7, with a weak D call TRBD2 (6 bases). The CDR3 covers 15 residues. Per the germline V gene, CDR1 is SGHVS and CDR2 is FNYEAQ. V lost 5 bases to trimming and J lost 0 bases, with 14 bases between them.

The V call is TRBV2, the J call TRBJ2-1; 10 nucleotides agree with TRBD2. The CDR3 contains 18 residues. V shed 6 bases, J shed 7 bases, and the junction held 18 bases outside the gene matches. CDR1 and CDR2 from the germline V gene are SNHLY and FYNNEI. This CDR3 reads CASRKAVASGRGVNEQFF. The CDR3, as DNA: TGTGCCAGCAGGAAAGCGGTCGCTAGCGGGAGAGGTGTGAATGAGCAGTTCTTC. The full variable domain, rest sourced from reference TRBV2 and TRBJ2-1, is EPEVTQTPSHQVTQMGQEVILRCVPISNHLYFYWYRQILGQKVEFLVSFYNNEISEKSEIFDDQFSVERPDGSNFTLKIRSTKLEDSAMYFCASRKAVASGRGVNEQFFGPGTRLTVL.

The CDR3 region has the DNA TGCAGCGCCCAACAGGGATCGAACACTGAAGCTTTCTTT. Translating it yields CSAQQGSNTEAFF. This chain joins TRBV29-1 and TRBJ1-1; TRBD1 might be the D (6 bases). The germline V and J ends were trimmed by 7 bases and 1 base, with 13 bases remaining between them. Germline CDR1 is SQVTM and CDR2 is ANQGSEA. The CDR3 length is 13 residues.

The chain uses TRBV6-5 and TRBJ1-4; 10 nucleotides line up with TRBD1. V lost 3 bases and J lost 11; bases outside the gene matches: 6. The CDR3 consists of 14 residues. Germline V lookup: CDR1 MNHEY, CDR2 SVGAGI. CDR3 in amino acids: CASSYVTGGAKLFF. The CDR3, as DNA: TGTGCCAGCAGTTATGTGACAGGGGGCGCGAAACTGTTTTTT.

The chain joins TRBV7-9 to TRBJ2-1; 11 positions agree with TRBD2. V dropped 7 bases and J dropped 3; count of bases not matched to a gene: 17. The germline V gene has CDR1 SEHNR and CDR2 FQNEAQ (reference sequence). The CDR3 consists of 19 residues. This CDR3 reads CASMVGGTSGRPLYNEQFF. The CDR3 nucleotides read TGTGCCAGCATGGTGGGGGGCACTAGCGGGAGACCCCTCTACAATGAGCAGTTCTTC.

The rearrangement uses TRBV14 and TRBJ2-2; 13 bases fit TRBD2. Trimming took 5 bases from V and 4 from J; bases not matched to a gene: 10. This CDR3 spans 18 amino acids. CDR1 and CDR2 (germline): SGHDN, FVKESK. CDR3 bases: TGTGCCAGCAGCTTAGACCGGACTAGCGGGAGTTTCACCGGGGAGCTGTTTTTT. It specifies CASSLDRTSGSFTGELFF. The full variable domain, rest sourced from reference TRBV14 and TRBJ2-2, is EAGVTQFPSHSVIEKGQTVTLRCDPISGHDNLYWYRRVMGKEIKFLLHFVKESKQDESGMPNNRFLAERTGGTYSTLKVQPAELEDSGVYFCASSLDRTSGSFTGELFFGEGSRLTVL.

J is TRBJ2-7 and V is TRBV3-1 (or the pseudogene TRBV3-2), with 7 nucleotides matching TRBD1. The CDR3 loop spans 15 amino acids. V gave up 5 bases and J gave up 1 base; unmatched junction bases: 8. CDR1 is LGHDT, CDR2 YNNKEL, per germline (reference sequence). This CDR3 reads CASSGSGQFSYEQYF. In DNA, the CDR3 is TGTGCCAGCAGCGGGTCGGGACAGTTTTCCTACGAGCAGTACTTC.